This T cell receptor (beta chain) is drawn from a study of cytomegalovirus exposure and HLA in healthy donors. A multiplex PCR was run with 60 Vbeta primers and 13 Jbeta primers. Some clones are missing from TCRdb's copy, which holds only in-frame ones; the method was immunoSEQ multiplex PCR. The table includes around 180,000 clones, around 80% detected once. Trimming cost V 4 bases and J 6 bases; bases outside gene matches: 3. The CDR3 runs to 13 residues. J is TRBJ2-7 and V is TRBV5-3; TRBD1 matches at 11 bases. TRBV5-3 is given ORF status, its function remaining uncertain. The sequencing sample was made of PBMCs. This TCR was recovered from a male donor in good health and CMV-seronegative. The CDR3 is CARSTGTGGEQYF. In nucleotides, the CDR3 is TGTGCCAGAAGCACCGGGACAGGGGGCGAGCAGTACTTC.